A selection of T cell receptor beta chains follows, all from one sample in a study of CD8+CD57+ T cells in acquired aplastic anemia. Via MiXCR, TCRdb re-called the reads, giving one row per CDR3 protein. The table lists about 110,000 distinct CDR3 sequences, around 49% of them singletons. Material for sequencing was sorted CD4+, CD8+, or CD8+CD57+ T cells (not recorded which) from PBMCs. These receptors were collected from a human donor in good health, serving as a control. CDR3s include the opening cysteine and the closing phenylalanine or tryptophan. The D gene is left open where the match is weak. Clone size is stated in some rows and not others, as once, few, many or a class when expanded.

d_gene | j_gene | v_gene | abundance | CDR3aa | CDR3nt
- | TRBJ1-3 | TRBV7-8 | - | CASSLIGSGNTIYF | TGTGCCAGCAGCTTAATCGGCTCTGGAAACACCATATATTTT
- | TRBJ2-1 | TRBV24-1 | - | CARRRDQDHNEQFF | TGTGCTAGAAGAAGGGACCAGGACCACAATGAGCAGTTCTTC
- | TRBJ2-7 | TRBV30 | many | CAWEVEGRATYEQYF | TGTGCCTGGGAGGTCGAGGGAAGGGCTACCTACGAGCAGTACTTC
- | TRBJ1-1 | TRBV15 | - | CATSPTRDTEAFF | TGTGCCACCAGCCCTACGAGGGACACTGAAGCTTTCTTT
- | TRBJ1-1 | TRBV18 | - | CASSPPPGATEAFF | TGTGCCAGCTCACCACCGCCGGGGGCCACTGAAGCTTTCTTT
TRBD1 | TRBJ1-5 | TRBV10-2 | - | CATSDRDSNQPQHF | TGCGCCACTTCGGACAGGGATAGCAATCAGCCCCAGCATTTT
- | TRBJ1-1 | TRBV5-1 | many | CASSLLYTTSKGAEAFF | TGCGCCAGCAGCTTGCTCTATACGACATCGAAGGGGGCTGAAGCTTTCTTT
- | TRBJ2-1 | TRBV29-1 | - | CSVEVGLASSEQFF | TGCAGCGTTGAAGTTGGGCTAGCCTCTAGTGAGCAGTTCTTC
- | TRBJ1-1 | TRBV29-1 | - | CSALTLNTEAFF | TGCAGCGCCCTCACGCTGAACACTGAAGCTTTCTTT
- | TRBJ2-5 | TRBV24-1 | - | CATSASRGAEETQYF | TGTGCCACCAGTGCGTCCAGGGGTGCCGAAGAGACCCAGTACTTC
- | TRBJ1-1 | TRBV12-3/TRBV12-4 | many | CASSFWGGTEAFF | TGTGCCAGCAGTTTTTGGGGGGGCACTGAAGCTTTCTTT
- | TRBJ2-1 | TRBV30 | many | CAWSAPGRNEQFF | TGTGCCTGGAGTGCACCAGGGAGGAATGAGCAGTTCTTC
- | TRBJ2-7 | TRBV19 | once | CASSIAGESYEQYF | TGTGCCAGTAGTATCGCAGGGGAGTCCTACGAGCAGTACTTC
- | TRBJ2-7 | TRBV9 | many | CASSASDKAYEQYF | TGTGCCAGCAGCGCAAGCGACAAGGCCTACGAGCAGTACTTC
- | TRBJ2-2 | TRBV7-2 | many | CASSRNPTGELFF | TGTGCCAGCAGCCGGAACCCCACCGGGGAGCTGTTTTTT
TRBD1 | TRBJ2-7 | TRBV6-1 | many | CASSRDSLGDSYEQYF | TGTGCCAGCAGTCGGGACAGTTTAGGGGACTCCTACGAGCAGTACTTC
TRBD1 | TRBJ1-4 | TRBV7-9 | many | CASSSPGQGATNEKLFF | TGTGCCAGCAGCAGTCCGGGACAGGGGGCAACTAATGAAAAACTGTTTTTT
- | TRBJ1-1 | TRBV10-3 | few | CAISEASSNTEAFF | TGTGCCATCAGTGAGGCATCTTCGAACACTGAAGCTTTCTTT
- | TRBJ2-2 | TRBV19 | - | CASSQSDVTGELFF | TGTGCCAGTAGCCAATCGGACGTAACCGGGGAGCTGTTTTTT
TRBD2 | TRBJ2-1 | TRBV6-4 | - | CASSCGGPGIDEQFF | TGTGCCAGCAGCTGCGGGGGGCCAGGGATCGATGAGCAGTTCTTC
- | TRBJ1-6 | TRBV2 | once | CASRPDSGGVSPLHF | TGTGCCAGCAGACCTGACAGCGGAGGGGTTTCACCCCTCCACTTT
- | TRBJ2-5 | TRBV7-9 | many | CASSWDRRRVFSETQYF | TGTGCCAGCAGCTGGGACCGCCGTAGGGTCTTTTCGGAGACCCAGTACTTC
TRBD2 | TRBJ2-2 | TRBV2 | - | CASSTSGSSGELFF | TGTGCCAGCAGTACTAGCGGTAGCTCCGGGGAGCTGTTTTTT
- | TRBJ1-1 | TRBV10-2 | - | CASSESAGVNTEAFF | TGCGCCAGCAGTGAGTCGGCAGGGGTGAACACTGAAGCTTTCTTT
- | TRBJ2-7 | TRBV24-1 | - | CATAGQTYEQYF | TGTGCCACCGCGGGACAAACCTACGAGCAGTACTTC
- | TRBJ1-4 | TRBV25-1 | - | CASSGGRGVFF | TGTGCCAGCAGTGGAGGGCGGGGGGTGTTTTTT
- | TRBJ1-6 | TRBV12-3/TRBV12-4 | few | CASSPGLNRSPLHF | TGTGCCAGCAGTCCCGGTCTGAATAGGTCACCCCTCCACTTT
- | TRBJ1-2 | TRBV24-1 | - | CATSDSFGPYGYTF | TGTGCCACCAGTGATTCTTTCGGTCCCTATGGCTACACCTTC
TRBD1 | TRBJ2-7 | TRBV7-2 | - | CASSPGTGSREQYF | TGTGCCAGCAGCCCCGGGACAGGGAGCAGGGAGCAGTACTTC
- | TRBJ1-1 | TRBV25-1 | - | CASSLGYLAEAFF | TGTGCCAGCAGCCTAGGGTATTTGGCTGAAGCTTTCTTT
- | TRBJ2-1 | TRBV9 | - | CASSVMDMGVLNSEQFF | TGTGCCAGCAGCGTAATGGACATGGGGGTCCTTAATAGTGAGCAGTTCTTC